This T cell receptor beta chain was sequenced during a study of cytomegalovirus exposure and HLA in healthy donors. In the study overall: Earlier work reported approximately 100 million unique TCR beta sequences from approximately 180 million T cells. Study-wide findings and caveats: Common viral pathogens seemed, in a later analysis, to connect with several of the most significant clusters. Whilst most TCR sequences proved rare, a subset of public TCRs occurred across many donors.

Losses at the gene ends were 0 bases for V and 10 bases for J; bases not matched to a gene: 14. The CDR3 totals 17 residues. Germline V gene lookup returns CDR1 LGHNA and CDR2 YNFKEQ. The PCR contained 60 Vbeta and 13 Jbeta primers. Under the authors' procedure: An analysis performed later counted about 80 million unique TCR beta chains (around 9.9 million of them shared). Repertoires were generated with immunoSEQ multiplex PCR, while TCRdb's copy carries only in-frame clones and drops some. V, J and clone size are taken as reported in that table, and D and trimming were inferred from the DNA itself. This table has 180,000 or so clones, about four fifths appearing once. With respect to this clone: No antigen is known for it.

This TCR came from a male donor in good health and CMV-seronegative. The V call is TRBV4-2, the J call TRBJ1-4; 7 positions agree with TRBD1. The sequencing sample was made of PBMCs. Here the CDR3 DNA reads TGTGCCAGCAGCCAAGATCTTTGGGGGACAGAGATAGGAAAACTGTTTTTT. Its protein product is CASSQDLWGTEIGKLFF.